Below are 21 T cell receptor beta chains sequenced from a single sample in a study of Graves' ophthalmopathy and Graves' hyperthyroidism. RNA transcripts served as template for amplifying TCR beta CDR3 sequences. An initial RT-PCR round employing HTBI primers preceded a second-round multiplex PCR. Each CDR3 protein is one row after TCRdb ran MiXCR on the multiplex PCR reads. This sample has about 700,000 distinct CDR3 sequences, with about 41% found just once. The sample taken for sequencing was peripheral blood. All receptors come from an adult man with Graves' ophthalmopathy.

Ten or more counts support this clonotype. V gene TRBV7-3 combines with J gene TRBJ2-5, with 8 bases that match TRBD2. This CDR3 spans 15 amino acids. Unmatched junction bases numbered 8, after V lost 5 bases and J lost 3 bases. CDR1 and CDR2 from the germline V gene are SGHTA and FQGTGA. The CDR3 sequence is CASSQISGVEETQYF. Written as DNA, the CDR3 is TGTGCCAGCAGCCAAATTAGCGGGGTGGAAGAGACCCAGTACTTC. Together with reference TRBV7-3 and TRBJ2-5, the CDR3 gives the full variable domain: GAGVSQTPSNKVTEKGKYVELRCDPISGHTALYWYRQSLGQGPEFLIYFQGTGAADDSGLPNDRFFAVRPEGSVSTLKIQRTERGDSAVYLCASSQISGVEETQYFGPGTRLLVL.

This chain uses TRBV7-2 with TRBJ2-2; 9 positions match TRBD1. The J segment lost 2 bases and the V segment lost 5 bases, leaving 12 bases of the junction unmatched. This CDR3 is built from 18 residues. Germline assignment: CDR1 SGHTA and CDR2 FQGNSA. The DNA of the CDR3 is TGTGCCAGCAGCGCCTACAGGGGGCAGCGGGGAAACACCGGGGAGCTGTTTTTT. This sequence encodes CASSAYRGQRGNTGELFF.

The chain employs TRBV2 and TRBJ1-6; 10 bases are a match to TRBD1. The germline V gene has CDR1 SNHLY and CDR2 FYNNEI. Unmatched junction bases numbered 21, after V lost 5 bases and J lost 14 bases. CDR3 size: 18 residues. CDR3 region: CASSWGLAGGQGPKALHF. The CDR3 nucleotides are TGTGCCAGCAGTTGGGGACTAGCGGGGGGACAGGGGCCCAAAGCCCTCCACTTT.

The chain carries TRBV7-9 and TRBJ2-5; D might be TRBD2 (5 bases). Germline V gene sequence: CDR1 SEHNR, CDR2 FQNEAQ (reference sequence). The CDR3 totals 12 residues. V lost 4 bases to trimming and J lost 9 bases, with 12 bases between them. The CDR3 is CASSSTDGAQYF. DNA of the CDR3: TGTGCCAGCAGCTCGACGGACGGGGCCCAGTACTTC.

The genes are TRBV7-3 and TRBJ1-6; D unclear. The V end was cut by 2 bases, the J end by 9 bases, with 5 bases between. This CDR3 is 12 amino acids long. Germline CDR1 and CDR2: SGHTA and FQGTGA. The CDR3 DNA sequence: TGTGCCAGCAGCTTAGCACCTTCACCCCTCCACTTT. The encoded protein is CASSLAPSPLHF.

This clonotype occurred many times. The CDR3 DNA follows: TGTGCCAGTAGTTCCGGACAGGGGGCTTCACCCCTCCACTTT. Translating gives CASSSGQGASPLHF. This chain connects TRBV19 to TRBJ1-6, with 11 positions matching TRBD1. This CDR3 spans 14 amino acids. The germline V gene encodes CDR1 LNHDA and CDR2 SQIVND (reference sequence). Germline trimming cut 5 bases from V and 9 bases from J; bases unmatched to any gene: 3. The variable domain in full, completed from reference TRBV19 and TRBJ1-6, reads DGGITQSPKYLFRKEGQNVTLSCEQNLNHDAMYWYRQDPGQGLRLIYYSQIVNDFQKGDIAEGYSVSREKKESFPLTVTSAQKNPTAFYLCASSSGQGASPLHFGNGTRLTVT.

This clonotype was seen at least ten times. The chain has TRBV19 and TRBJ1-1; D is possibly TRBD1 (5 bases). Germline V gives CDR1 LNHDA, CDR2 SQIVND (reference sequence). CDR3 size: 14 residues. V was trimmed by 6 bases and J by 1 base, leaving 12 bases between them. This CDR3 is CASSHRLSNTEAFF. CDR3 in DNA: TGTGCCAGTAGCCACAGGCTTTCGAACACTGAAGCTTTCTTT. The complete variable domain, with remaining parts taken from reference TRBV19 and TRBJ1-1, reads DGGITQSPKYLFRKEGQNVTLSCEQNLNHDAMYWYRQDPGQGLRLIYYSQIVNDFQKGDIAEGYSVSREKKESFPLTVTSAQKNPTAFYLCASSHRLSNTEAFFGQGTRLTVV.

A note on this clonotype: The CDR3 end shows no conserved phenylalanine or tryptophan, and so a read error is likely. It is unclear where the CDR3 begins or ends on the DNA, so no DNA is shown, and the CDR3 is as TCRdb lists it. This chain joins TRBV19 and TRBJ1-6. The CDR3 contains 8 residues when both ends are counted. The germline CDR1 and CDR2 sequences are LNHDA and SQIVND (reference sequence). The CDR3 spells CASSIAHD.

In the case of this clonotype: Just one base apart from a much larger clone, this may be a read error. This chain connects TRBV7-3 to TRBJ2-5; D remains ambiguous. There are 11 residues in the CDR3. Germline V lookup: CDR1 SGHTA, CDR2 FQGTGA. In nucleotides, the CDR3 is TGTGTCAGCAGCTTAACAGAGACCCAGTACTTC. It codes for CVSSLTETQYF. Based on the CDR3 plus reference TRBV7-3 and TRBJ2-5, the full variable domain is GAGVSQTPSNKVTEKGKYVELRCDPISGHTALYWYRQSLGQGPEFLIYFQGTGAADDSGLPNDRFFAVRPEGSVSTLKIQRTERGDSAVYLCVSSLTETQYFGPGTRLLVL.

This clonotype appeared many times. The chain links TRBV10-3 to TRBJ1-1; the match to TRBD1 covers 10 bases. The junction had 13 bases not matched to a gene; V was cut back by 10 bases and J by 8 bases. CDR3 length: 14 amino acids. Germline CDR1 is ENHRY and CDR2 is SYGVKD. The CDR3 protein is CATATDRGTPEAFF. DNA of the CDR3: TGTGCCACCGCTACGGACAGGGGGACACCCGAAGCTTTCTTT.

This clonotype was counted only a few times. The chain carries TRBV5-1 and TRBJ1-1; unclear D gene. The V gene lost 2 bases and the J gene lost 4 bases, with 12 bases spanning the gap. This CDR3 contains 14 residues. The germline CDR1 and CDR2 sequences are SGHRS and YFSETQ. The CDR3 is CASSLGLQATEAFF. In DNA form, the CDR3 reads TGCGCCAGCAGCTTAGGACTGCAGGCCACTGAAGCTTTCTTT.

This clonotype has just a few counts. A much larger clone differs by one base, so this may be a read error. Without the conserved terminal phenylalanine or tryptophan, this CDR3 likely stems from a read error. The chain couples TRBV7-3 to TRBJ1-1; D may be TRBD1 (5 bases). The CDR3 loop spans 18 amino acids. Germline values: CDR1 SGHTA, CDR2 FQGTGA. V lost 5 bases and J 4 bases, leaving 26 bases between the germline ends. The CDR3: CASSNPLSGRAVRTEAFL. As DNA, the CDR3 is TGTGCCAGCAGCAATCCCCTCTCGGGCAGGGCCGTTCGCACTGAAGCTTTCCTT.

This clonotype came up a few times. CDR3 sequence reads: CASNSLRAQLSYGYTF. CDR3 coding DNA: TGTGCCAGCAATAGCCTCCGGGCCCAACTGAGCTATGGCTACACCTTC. The chain has TRBV6-5 and TRBJ1-2; D gene uncertain. V was clipped by 7 bases and J by 4 bases, with 22 bases between them. The V gene's germline CDR1 is MNHEY and CDR2 SVGAGI. The CDR3 totals 16 residues.

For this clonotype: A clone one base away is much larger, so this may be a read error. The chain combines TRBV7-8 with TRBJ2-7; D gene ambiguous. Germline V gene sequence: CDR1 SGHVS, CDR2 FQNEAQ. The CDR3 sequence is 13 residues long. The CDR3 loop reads CASSSWGNYERYF. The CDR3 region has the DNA TGTGCCAGTAGCTCTTGGGGTAACTACGAGCGGTACTTC.

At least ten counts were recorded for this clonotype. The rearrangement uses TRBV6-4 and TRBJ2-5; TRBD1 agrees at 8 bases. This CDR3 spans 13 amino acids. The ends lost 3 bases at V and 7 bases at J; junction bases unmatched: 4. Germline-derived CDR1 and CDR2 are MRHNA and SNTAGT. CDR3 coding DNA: TGTGCCAGCAGTGAAGCAGGGGGCTTGACCCAGTACTTC. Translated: CASSEAGGLTQYF.

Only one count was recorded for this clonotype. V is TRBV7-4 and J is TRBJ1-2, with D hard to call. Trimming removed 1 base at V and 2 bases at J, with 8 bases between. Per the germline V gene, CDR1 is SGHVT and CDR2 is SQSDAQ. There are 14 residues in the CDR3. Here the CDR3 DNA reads TGTGCCAGCAGCTTAGGGTTGGGGAACTATGGCTACACCTTC. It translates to CASSLGLGNYGYTF.

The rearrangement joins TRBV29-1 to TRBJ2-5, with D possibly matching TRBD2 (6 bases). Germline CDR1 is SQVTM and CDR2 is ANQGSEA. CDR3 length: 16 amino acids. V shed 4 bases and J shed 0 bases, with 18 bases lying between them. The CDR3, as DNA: TGCAGCGTTGGTTCCGGCGGGATGACGTACCAAGAGACCCAGTACTTC. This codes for CSVGSGGMTYQETQYF.

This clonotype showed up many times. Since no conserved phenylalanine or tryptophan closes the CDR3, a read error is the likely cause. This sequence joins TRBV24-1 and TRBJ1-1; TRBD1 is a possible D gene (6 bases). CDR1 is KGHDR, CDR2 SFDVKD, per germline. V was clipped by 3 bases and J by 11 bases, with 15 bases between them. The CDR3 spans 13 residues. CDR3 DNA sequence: TGTGCCACCAGTGATGGGGGCAGCCCCGTCGCTTTCGTT. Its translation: CATSDGGSPVAFV.

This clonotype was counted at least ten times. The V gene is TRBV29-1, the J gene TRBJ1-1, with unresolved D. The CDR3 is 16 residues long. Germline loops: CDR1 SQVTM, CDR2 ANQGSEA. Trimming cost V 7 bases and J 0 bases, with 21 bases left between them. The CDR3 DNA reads TGCAGCGCACGTTCGGGGAGAGCTTTCGTGAACACTGAAGCTTTCTTT. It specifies CSARSGRAFVNTEAFF.

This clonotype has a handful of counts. CDR3 sequence reads: CASSYVAPTDTEAFF. As DNA, the CDR3 is TGTGCCAGCAGTTACGTCGCCCCGACGGACACTGAAGCTTTCTTT. The chain is built from TRBV6-6 and TRBJ1-1, with D unresolved. This CDR3 has 15 amino acids. The germline CDR1 and CDR2 sequences are MNHNY and SVGAGI (reference sequence). Trimming shortened V by 2 bases and J by 3 bases, and 13 bases separated the two germline ends.

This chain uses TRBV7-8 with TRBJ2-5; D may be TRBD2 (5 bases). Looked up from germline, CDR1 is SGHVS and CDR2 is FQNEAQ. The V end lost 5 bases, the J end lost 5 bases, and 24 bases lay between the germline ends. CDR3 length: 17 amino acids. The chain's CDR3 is CASSMIRAVSGSETQYF. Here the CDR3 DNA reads TGTGCCAGCAGCATGATAAGGGCCGTGAGCGGATCGGAGACCCAGTACTTC. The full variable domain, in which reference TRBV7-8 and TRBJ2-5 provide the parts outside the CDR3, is GAGVSQSPRYKVAKRGQDVALRCDPISGHVSLFWYQQALGQGPEFLTYFQNEAQLDKSGLPSDRFFAERPEGSVSTLKIQRTQQEDSAVYLCASSMIRAVSGSETQYFGPGTRLLVL.